This T cell receptor beta chain was captured in a study of CXCR3-negative and CXCR3-positive naive CD8 T cells (dated by TCRdb to the late 2010s). Broadly, across the study: In total, 120 million to 150 million TRB reads were obtained, which works out to roughly 1.5 +/- 0.3 million reads per library. Diversity and physicochemical repertoire analyses were performed on around ten donors pooled from two independent experiments. The TRBV-TRBJ cluster analysis covered naive subsets from several donors and memory cells from 3 donors. The full study reports these points: Comparably high repertoire diversity was found in both naive subsets, whereas much lower repertoire diversity was found in memory CD8+ T cells. Surface CD5, linked to self-reactivity in mice, was comparable between naive subsets; TCR interaction strength was therefore also inferred from TRB CDR3 physicochemical properties. Freshly isolated PBMCs were used for most assays because CXCR3 expression partially decreased after cryopreservation. TRB CDR3s from CXCR3-positive naive cells showed higher hydrophobicity (lower Kidera factor 4), lower energy, and higher strength and volume indices than CXCR3-negative naive cells. Naive CXCR3-negative and CXCR3-positive cells from the same donor showed similar TRBV-TRBJ usage, whereas memory cells showed distinct patterns.

Per the germline V gene, MDHEN is the CDR1 and SYDVKM is the CDR2. The CDR3 goes from the cysteine to the phenylalanine over 15 residues. No DNA is listed. With respect to this clonotype: It lacks a known antigen.

The data were produced on a NextSeq 550. The Human TCR Profiling Kit (MiLaboratory) was used to prepare UMI-labeled 5' RACE TRB cDNA libraries. The full amount of extracted RNA was used for cDNA synthesis, and the full amount of resulting cDNA was used for PCR amplification. Libraries were prepared in parallel using an identical number of PCR cycles. The study's processing was this. With a requirement of at least two reads per UMI, MIGEC and MiXCR extracted about 52,000 +/- 9,100 unique UMI-labeled TRB cDNA molecules per library. Each library averaged about 38,000 +/- 11,000 functional in-frame TRB CDR3 nucleotide clonotypes without stop codons. Diversity metrics, including normalized Shannon-Wiener and Chao1, were computed in VDJtools after downsampling to 5000 UMI-labeled TRB molecules per sample. Clonotype-size-weighted physicochemical properties of the central five CDR3 residues (interaction energy, strength, volume and Kidera factor 4) were computed in VDJtools. The reads were reprocessed in TCRdb, with one entry per CDR3 protein sequence and no accompanying DNA. The V and J calls here are based on TCRdb, not the publication. This sample's table lists about 90,000 distinct CDR3 sequences. The ten largest clones take up 0.82% of the sample.

Each CD8+ T cell subset was flow-sorted in triplicate, with 300,000 or so cells per subset placed directly into RLT lysis buffer. To exclude memory contaminants, naive CD8+ T cells were stringently defined as CD45RO-CCR7+CD27+CD95-. Standard density gradient centrifugation was used to isolate peripheral blood mononuclear cells from buffy coats. Naive CXCR3-negative and CXCR3-positive CD8+ T cells were flow-sorted on a FACSAria III. Total RNA was extracted from sorted cells using an RNeasy Mini Kit. The sequenced sample was naive CXCR3+ CD8+ T cells from blood. The cell subset or site tag for this specimen amounts to: CD45RO-CCR7+CD27+CD95- naive CD8+ T cells expressing CXCR3 (TNR3+). This chain joins TRBV28 to TRBJ2-5; TCRdb returns TRBD2, unconfirmable since there is no DNA. The clonotype comes from a human donor in good health. Some clones in this sample may be carry-over from other donors' samples. The CDR3 here reads CASTLAGGSQETQYF. Full variable domain (CDR3 extended with the reference TRBV28 and TRBJ2-5 proteins): DVKVTQSSRYLVKRTGEKVFLECVQDMDHENMFWYRQDPGLGLRLIYFSYDVKMKEKGDIPEGYSVSREKKERFSLILESASTNQTSMYLCASTLAGGSQETQYFGPGTRLLVL.